These 25 T cell receptor beta chains came from one sample sequenced in a study of T cell repertoires in cytomegalovirus infection. TCRdb used MiXCR to reprocess the reads, holding one entry per CDR3 protein. The sample has 570,000 or so distinct CDR3 sequences; around 40% are singletons. The antigens of these receptors remain unknown. Sequenced material: cultured PBMCs, taken from culture after CMV antigen stimulation. The origin of the receptors is a human donor in good health (CMV status not recorded). Some clones in this sample may be carry-over from other donors' samples.

This clonotype was seen once. V gene TRBV20-1 combines with J gene TRBJ2-7; TRBD1 or TRBD2 may be the D gene (6 bases each). V lost 2 bases, J lost 3 bases, and 14 bases lay in between. The germline V gene encodes CDR1 DFQATT and CDR2 SNEGSKA (reference sequence). The CDR3 runs to 14 residues. CDR3 bases: TGCAGTGCTAGAAGTACGGGGGCCCGCTACGAGCAGTACTTC. As protein: CSARSTGARYEQYF.

This sequence joins TRBV15 and TRBJ2-2, with D maybe TRBD2 (5 bases). Germline-derived CDR1 and CDR2 are LNHNV and YYDKDF (reference sequence). V was trimmed by 0 bases and J by 1 base, leaving 9 bases between them. The CDR3 runs 16 residues. CDR3 coding DNA: TGTGCCACCAGCAGAGATTACGAGGGGAACACCGGGGAGCTGTTTTTT. Its translation is CATSRDYEGNTGELFF.

This clonotype came up a few times. The chain carries TRBV7-2 and TRBJ2-2; 9 nucleotides match TRBD2. The CDR3 is 16 amino acids. With 5 bases clipped from V and 2 bases from J, the junction kept 6 bases outside the gene matches. CDR1 is SGHTA, CDR2 FQGNSA, per germline. The CDR3 protein is CASSPASGKNTGELFF. CDR3 nucleotides: TGTGCCAGCAGCCCAGCTAGCGGGAAAAACACCGGGGAGCTGTTTTTT.

The genes are TRBV2 and TRBJ2-1; D gene unclear. V lost 3 bases and J lost 0, with 18 bases in between. Germline CDR1 and CDR2: SNHLY and FYNNEI. This CDR3 comprises 18 residues. This chain's CDR3 is CASSDSLPRPSSYNEQFF. The CDR3 nucleotides read TGTGCCAGCAGTGATTCCCTACCCCGCCCGAGCTCCTACAATGAGCAGTTCTTC.

CDR3 region: CASSQVSEGNTIYF. As DNA, the CDR3 is TGCGCCAGCAGCCAAGTGTCCGAGGGAAACACCATATATTTT. This chain connects TRBV4-1 to TRBJ1-3; D uncertain. The CDR3 length is 14 residues. Trimming took 1 base from V and 4 from J, leaving 8 bases between them. CDR1 and CDR2 from the germline V gene are MGHRA and YSYEKL.

The rearrangement links TRBV27 to TRBJ1-1; D remains unclear. Germline values: CDR1 MNHEY, CDR2 SMNVEV (reference sequence). This CDR3 has 13 amino acids. Trimming removed 7 bases from V and 1 base from J, with 10 bases in between. The CDR3 region is CASTPHSNTEAFF. CDR3 in DNA: TGTGCCAGCACCCCCCACTCGAACACTGAAGCTTTCTTT.

The chain couples TRBV10-3 to TRBJ2-5; D is uncertain. Trimming removed 2 bases from V and 5 bases from J, with 12 bases in between. This CDR3 has 14 amino acids. Germline CDR1 is ENHRY and CDR2 is SYGVKD. The CDR3 DNA is TGTGCCATCAGTGAGCCGACTTCGCGGGAGACCCAGTACTTC. Encoded protein: CAISEPTSRETQYF.

The CDR3 nucleotides read TGTGCCAGCTCACCACCTAGCGGGAGGACTCTAAAGACCCAGTACTTC. Its protein is CASSPPSGRTLKTQYF. The V gene is TRBV18, the J gene TRBJ2-5; 10 bases are shared with TRBD2. Germline CDR1 is KGHSH and CDR2 is LQKENI. The CDR3 runs to 16 residues. V shed 0 bases, J shed 6 bases, and the junction held 7 bases outside the gene matches.

J is TRBJ2-2 and V is TRBV11-2; no reliable D call. Between the trimmed V and J ends, which lost 1 base and 8 bases, there was a span of 8 bases. Germline V lookup: CDR1 SGHAT, CDR2 FQNNGV. The CDR3 runs 13 residues. The DNA for the CDR3 is TGTGCCAGCAGCTTAGCCCCTCCTGGGGAGCTGTTTTTT. It is translated as CASSLAPPGELFF.

This chain links TRBV4-1 with TRBJ2-5, with D possibly matching TRBD2 (5 bases). CDR3 length: 17 residues. Looked up from germline, CDR1 is MGHRA and CDR2 is YSYEKL. Trimming cost V 0 bases and J 2 bases, with 16 bases left between them. The CDR3 region is CASSQDGGGGLQETQYF. The CDR3 DNA reads TGCGCCAGCAGCCAAGATGGAGGAGGAGGCTTACAAGAGACCCAGTACTTC.

This clonotype was picked up a small number of times. V and J are TRBV28 and TRBJ2-2; 7 bases fit TRBD2. Germline-derived CDR1 and CDR2 are MDHEN and SYDVKM. CDR3 length: 15 amino acids. V lost 5 bases to trimming and J lost 4 bases; unmatched junction nucleotides: 7. The CDR3 bases are TGTGCCAGCAGTCCTGCCGGGACTATCACCGGGGAGCTGTTTTTT. Protein product: CASSPAGTITGELFF.

The rearrangement links TRBV7-2 to TRBJ1-5; D perhaps matches TRBD1 (5 bases). Trimming cost V 8 bases and J 0 bases, with 11 bases left between them. Germline values: CDR1 SGHTA, CDR2 FQGNSA. The CDR3 loop spans 14 amino acids. The CDR3: CASRDVNSNQPQHF. The CDR3 DNA reads as TGTGCCAGCCGGGACGTCAATAGCAATCAGCCCCAGCATTTT.

In this sample, this clonotype turned up a few times. J is TRBJ2-7 and V is TRBV7-2; 14 bases map to TRBD2. Germline lookup yields CDR1 SGHTA and CDR2 FQGNSA. V lost 5 bases to trimming and J lost 2 bases; unmatched junction nucleotides: 2. CDR3 length equals 15 residues. The CDR3 reads CASSRLAGGTYEQYF. The CDR3 DNA reads as TGTGCCAGCAGCAGACTAGCGGGAGGGACCTACGAGCAGTACTTC.

This clonotype occurred a few times. This rearrangement joins TRBV7-2 to TRBJ1-1; possible D gene TRBD1, 6 bases. Between the trimmed V and J ends, which lost 5 bases and 6 bases, there was a span of 13 bases. The CDR3 loop spans 13 amino acids. Germline-derived CDR1 and CDR2 are SGHTA and FQGNSA. The CDR3 nucleotides are TGTGCCAGCAGCAATCGACAGGAGGCTGAAGCTTTCTTT. This encodes CASSNRQEAEAFF.

The chain has TRBV6-5 and TRBJ2-5, with D possibly TRBD2 on 6 matching bases. Germline V CDR1 and CDR2: MNHEY, SVGAGI. Trimming pared 0 bases from V and 6 bases from J, leaving 11 bases between. The CDR3 consists of 14 residues. The CDR3 reads CASSYSRGRKTQYF. The CDR3 DNA is TGTGCCAGCAGTTACTCCCGGGGGAGGAAGACCCAGTACTTC.

This clonotype was seen a handful of times. The gene calls are TRBV7-6 and TRBJ2-3; D might be TRBD2 (6 bases). Trimming removed 5 bases at V and 1 base at J, with 10 bases between. Germline CDR1 SGHVS, CDR2 FNYEAQ. CDR3 size: 14 residues. As DNA, the CDR3 is TGTGCCAGCAGCCCCGCTAGCGGCACAGATACGCAGTATTTT. This codes for CASSPASGTDTQYF. The whole variable domain, filled in from reference TRBV7-6 and TRBJ2-3, reads GAGVSQSPRYKVTKRGQDVALRCDPISGHVSLYWYRQALGQGPEFLTYFNYEAQQDKSGLPNDRFSAERPEGSISTLTIQRTEQRDSAMYRCASSPASGTDTQYFGPGTRLTVL.

This chain connects TRBV12-3 or TRBV12-4 to TRBJ1-1; D may be TRBD1 (5 bases). The CDR3 is 12 residues long. Trimming took off 5 bases at V and 12 bases at J, with 16 bases between the two ends. This chain's CDR3 is CASSPPGIPPFF. The CDR3 coding sequence is TGTGCCAGCAGTCCACCAGGGATTCCACCTTTCTTT.

This clonotype has only a few counts. The V gene is TRBV20-1, the J gene TRBJ1-5; D perhaps matches TRBD1 (6 bases). Germline V gene lookup returns CDR1 DFQATT and CDR2 SNEGSKA (reference sequence). The CDR3 loop spans 17 amino acids. Deletions cut 2 bases from V and 4 bases from J, with 21 bases between. The CDR3 reads CSARTQRGTVENQPQHF. As DNA, the CDR3 is TGCAGTGCTAGAACGCAAAGGGGGACGGTAGAAAATCAGCCCCAGCATTTT.

This clonotype turned up a few times. The chain is built from TRBV12-3 or TRBV12-4 and TRBJ1-1; 9 nucleotides agree with TRBD1. V lost 7 bases and J lost 1; bases outside the gene matches: 4. This CDR3 has 14 residues. The CDR3 sequence: CASIQGQGNTEAFF. As DNA, the CDR3 is TGTGCCAGCATCCAGGGACAGGGGAACACTGAAGCTTTCTTT.

This sequence joins TRBV6-8 and TRBJ1-5, with 8 bases that match TRBD1. The length of the CDR3 is 16 residues. Unmatched junction bases numbered 9, after V lost 5 bases and J lost 3 bases. Germline-derived CDR1 and CDR2 are MNHGY and SAAAGT. Here the CDR3 reads CASSTARDRLNQPQHF. CDR3 in DNA: TGTGCCAGCAGTACAGCGAGGGACAGGCTCAATCAGCCCCAGCATTTT.

The genes are TRBV28 and TRBJ2-1; D perhaps matches TRBD1 (5 bases). Per the germline V gene, CDR1 is MDHEN and CDR2 is SYDVKM. This CDR3 has 12 residues. V lost 7 bases, J lost 8 bases, and 12 bases lay in between. CDR3 bases: TGTGCCAGCACCCCAGGGCTCGATGAGCAGTTCTTC. As protein: CASTPGLDEQFF.

V gene TRBV7-2 combines with J gene TRBJ2-3, with a tentative D call TRBD2 (6 bases). The V end was cut by 7 bases, the J end by 2 bases, with 13 bases between. Germline-derived CDR1 and CDR2 are SGHTA and FQGNSA. CDR3 length equals 14 residues. This CDR3 is CASTSGVLTDTQYF. CDR3 DNA: TGTGCCAGCACCTCGGGGGTCCTCACAGATACGCAGTATTTT.

This clonotype showed up just a few times. The chain carries TRBV20-1 and TRBJ2-1; 9 nucleotides line up with TRBD2. After removal of 7 bases from V and 4 bases from J, the junction contained 11 bases not matched to a gene. Germline V gene sequence: CDR1 DFQATT, CDR2 SNEGSKA (reference sequence). The CDR3 loop spans 15 amino acids. CDR3 loop: CSGEDGRGGYNEQFF. CDR3 DNA: TGCAGTGGCGAAGATGGGCGGGGGGGATACAATGAGCAGTTCTTC.

The chain employs TRBV6-2 or TRBV6-3 and TRBJ2-6; TRBD2 is a possible D gene (6 bases). Germline assignment: CDR1 MNHEY and CDR2 SVGEGT. V was trimmed by 3 bases and J by 4 bases, leaving 25 bases between them. The CDR3 sequence is 20 residues long. CDR3 sequence: CASSYVPPQRARRGANVLTF. The CDR3 DNA is TGTGCCAGCAGTTATGTCCCCCCTCAGCGGGCTCGGCGGGGGGCCAACGTCCTGACTTTC.

This clonotype came up many times. This chain uses TRBV7-9 with TRBJ1-2; no firm D call. Trimming shortened V by 5 bases and J by 2 bases, and 3 bases separated the two germline ends. The CDR3 sequence is 11 residues long. Germline CDR1 SEHNR, CDR2 FQNEAQ (reference sequence). CDR3 in amino acids: CASSKNYGYTF. CDR3 sequence (DNA): TGTGCCAGCAGCAAAAACTATGGCTACACCTTC.